Each of the 29 T cell receptor beta chains below was sequenced from the same sample in a study of blood T cell repertoires in COVID-19. The method was immunoSEQ multiplex PCR; TCRdb's version includes in-frame clones alone and lacks a portion of them. The data show 200,000 to 300,000 clones, 82% seen once. The specimen sequenced was peripheral blood. The source of these receptors is a woman aged 55 to 70 with active or convalescent COVID-19.

This clone was counted a few times. This rearrangement joins TRBV7-3 to TRBJ2-6, with 11 positions matching TRBD1. CDR3 size: 18 residues. The junction had 6 bases not matched to a gene; V was cut back by 2 bases and J by 3 bases. The germline V gene encodes CDR1 SGHTA and CDR2 FQGTGA. The CDR3 region has the DNA TGTGCCAGCAGCTTAGCGGGACAGGGGGTCGGTGGGGCCAACGTCCTGACTTTC. Translation: CASSLAGQGVGGANVLTF.

The chain is built from TRBV15 and TRBJ1-5; D is perhaps TRBD1 (5 bases). V gave up 0 bases and J gave up 4 bases, with 10 bases separating them. This CDR3 is 15 amino acids long. Germline V gives CDR1 LNHNV, CDR2 YYDKDF (reference sequence). The CDR3 here is CATSRDGAGNQPQHF. For the CDR3, the DNA is TGTGCCACCAGCAGAGATGGGGCAGGGAATCAGCCCCAGCATTTT.

The V gene is TRBV28, the J gene TRBJ1-4, with D perhaps matching TRBD1 (6 bases). The CDR3 has 13 residues. Between the trimmed V and J ends, which lost 4 bases and 8 bases, there was a span of 11 bases. Germline CDR1 is MDHEN and CDR2 is SYDVKM. CDR3 coding DNA: TGTGCCAGCAGTTCGGGACATAACGAAAAACTGTTTTTT. Translated: CASSSGHNEKLFF.

The count of this clone is one. This sequence joins TRBV28 and TRBJ1-5; the D gene is possibly TRBD1 (6 bases). This CDR3 is built from 14 residues. In germline, CDR1 is MDHEN, CDR2 SYDVKM. V lost 5 bases, J lost 5 bases, and 13 bases lay in between. This CDR3 reads CASSPTGLDQPQHF. The CDR3 DNA reads TGTGCCAGCAGTCCCACAGGGTTGGATCAGCCCCAGCATTTT. The complete variable domain, with remaining parts taken from reference TRBV28 and TRBJ1-5, reads DVKVTQSSRYLVKRTGEKVFLECVQDMDHENMFWYRQDPGLGLRLIYFSYDVKMKEKGDIPEGYSVSREKKERFSLILESASTNQTSMYLCASSPTGLDQPQHFGDGTRLSIL.

The sample holds one count of this clone. The chain uses TRBV11-2 and TRBJ1-2, with a possible D match to TRBD1 (5 bases). Trimming took off 5 bases at V and 1 base at J, with 14 bases between the two ends. CDR1 is SGHAT, CDR2 FQNNGV, per germline. The CDR3 extends over 15 amino acids. The DNA of the CDR3 is TGTGCCAGCAGCCGGTTGCAGGGCTATAACTATGGCTACACCTTC. It translates to CASSRLQGYNYGYTF.

This chain uses TRBV4-1 with TRBJ2-1; no reliable D call. Germline lookup yields CDR1 MGHRA and CDR2 YSYEKL. The CDR3 covers 18 residues. The V end was cut by 0 bases, the J end by 4 bases, with 19 bases between. The CDR3 sequence is CASSQDPRRSASYNEQFF. CDR3 nucleotide sequence: TGCGCCAGCAGCCAAGATCCCAGGCGCTCGGCATCTTACAATGAGCAGTTCTTC.

The chain joins TRBV12-3 or TRBV12-4 to TRBJ1-2; D unresolved. V shed 0 bases and J shed 5 bases, with 4 bases lying between them. The CDR3 is 12 amino acids. The CDR3 is CASSLALYGYTF. Written as DNA, the CDR3 is TGTGCCAGCAGTTTAGCCCTATATGGCTACACCTTC.

The rearrangement uses TRBV11-1 and TRBJ2-1; maybe TRBD2 (7 bases). Germline CDR1 SGHAT, CDR2 FQDESV (reference sequence). The germline V and J ends were trimmed by 3 bases and 8 bases, with 17 bases remaining between them. The CDR3 runs to 15 residues. The CDR3 here is CASSLGGGASYEQFF. The CDR3 DNA follows: TGTGCCAGCAGCTTGGGTGGGGGGGCGAGTTATGAGCAGTTCTTC.

V gene TRBV24-1 combines with J gene TRBJ2-1, with 9 bases identical to TRBD1. Germline V gene sequence: CDR1 KGHDR, CDR2 SFDVKD. The CDR3 runs 15 residues. V dropped 3 bases and J dropped 9; count of bases not matched to a gene: 8. The CDR3 bases are TGTGCCACCAGTGATCCCCGGGACAGGGATACTGAGCAGTTCTTC. This encodes CATSDPRDRDTEQFF.

The V call is TRBV18, the J call TRBJ2-5; 7 positions match TRBD1. CDR3 size: 14 residues. J gave up 5 bases and V 3 bases, and 6 bases lay outside the gene matches. Germline V gives CDR1 KGHSH, CDR2 LQKENI. CDR3 in DNA: TGTGCCAGCTCACCCGGGACAGCCCGGGAGACCCAGTACTTC. Translation gives CASSPGTARETQYF.

The rearrangement links TRBV9 to TRBJ2-3; TRBD1 is a possible D gene (5 bases). Trimming removed 2 bases from V and 5 bases from J, with 15 bases in between. The V gene's germline CDR1 is SGDLS and CDR2 YYNGEE. The CDR3 spans 15 residues. The CDR3 DNA is TGTGCCAGCAGCGTTGGGTATCAAGGGGTAGATACGCAGTATTTT. Encoded protein: CASSVGYQGVDTQYF.

This clone occurred a few times. The gene calls are TRBV11-2 and TRBJ2-7; 7 bases agree with TRBD1. CDR1 SGHAT and CDR2 FQNNGV come from the germline V gene. CDR3 length: 15 residues. The J segment lost 3 bases and the V segment lost 5 bases, leaving 10 bases of the junction unmatched. The CDR3 nucleotides are TGTGCCAGCAGCCTCCCACCCGGGACAGACTACGAGCAGTACTTC. Protein: CASSLPPGTDYEQYF.

The table lists this clone with a count of one. The chain is built from TRBV28 and TRBJ1-1, with D tentatively TRBD1 (5 bases). The CDR3 runs to 15 residues. CDR1 and CDR2 (germline): MDHEN, SYDVKM. V was pared by 5 bases and J by 0 bases, with 13 bases between. The CDR3 bases are TGTGCCAGCAGTCCCGGTATAGGGGTGAACACTGAAGCTTTCTTT. Amino acids: CASSPGIGVNTEAFF.

The chain carries TRBV10-2 and TRBJ1-4; 8 bases agree with TRBD1. Germline V gene sequence: CDR1 WSHSY, CDR2 SAAADI. J lost 6 bases, V lost 3 bases, and 6 bases had no gene match. This CDR3 is built from 15 residues. The CDR3 DNA reads as TGCGCCAGCAGTGAAGTGGACAGGGAGTATGAAAAACTGTTTTTT. This gives the protein CASSEVDREYEKLFF.

The chain links TRBV5-1 to TRBJ2-2, with 13 bases matching TRBD2. The trim removed 4 bases at V and 5 bases at J, leaving 8 bases unmatched. Germline CDR1 SGHRS, CDR2 YFSETQ. The CDR3 runs 17 residues. CDR3 DNA: TGCGCCAGCAGCAGTACTAGCGGGGGGGCCCGGACCGGGGAGCTGTTTTTT. It translates to CASSSTSGGARTGELFF.

The chain carries TRBV24-1 and TRBJ2-1; perhaps TRBD1 as D (5 bases). Trimming cost V 9 bases and J 3 bases, with 11 bases left between them. CDR1 and CDR2 (germline): KGHDR, SFDVKD. CDR3 length: 13 residues. CDR3 sequence (DNA): TGTGCCACCTCCGACAGCATCTACAATGAGCAGTTCTTC. The encoded protein is CATSDSIYNEQFF.

The chain uses TRBV7-9 and TRBJ2-7; TRBD1 agrees at 7 bases. With V trimmed by 5 bases and J by 0 bases, 16 bases remained unmatched. The CDR3 runs to 18 residues. Germline V gene data show CDR1 as SEHNR and CDR2 as FQNEAQ (reference sequence). This CDR3 is CASSPQLLLGGRSYEQYF. For the CDR3, the DNA is TGTGCCAGCAGCCCCCAGTTATTGTTAGGGGGCCGCTCCTACGAGCAGTACTTC. The complete variable domain, with remaining parts taken from reference TRBV7-9 and TRBJ2-7, reads DTGVSQNPRHKITKRGQNVTFRCDPISEHNRLYWYRQTLGQGPEFLTYFQNEAQLEKSRLLSDRFSAERPKGSFSTLEIQRTEQGDSAMYLCASSPQLLLGGRSYEQYFGPGTRLTVT.

The chain links TRBV2 to TRBJ2-2, with 10 bases fitting TRBD1. With V trimmed by 1 base and J by 3 bases, 2 bases remained unmatched. The CDR3 is 16 amino acids. Germline loops: CDR1 SNHLY, CDR2 FYNNEI. CDR3 protein: CASSEGDRGYTGELFF. The CDR3 nucleotides are TGTGCCAGCAGTGAAGGGGACAGGGGTTACACCGGGGAGCTGTTTTTT.

The rearrangement links TRBV3-1 (or the pseudogene TRBV3-2) to TRBJ1-6, with D perhaps TRBD1 (5 bases). Germline V gives CDR1 LGHDT, CDR2 YNNKEL (reference sequence). Deletions cut 0 bases from V and 15 bases from J, with 18 bases between. This CDR3 has 15 residues. CDR3 loop: CASSQDPEGMRLLHF. In DNA form, the CDR3 reads TGTGCCAGCAGCCAAGATCCGGAGGGGATGAGGCTCCTCCACTTT.

In this sample, this clone turned up a few times. The chain is built from TRBV18 and TRBJ2-1, with 8 bases aligning to TRBD2. V gave up 2 bases and J gave up 8 bases; unmatched junction bases: 11. Germline V gene lookup returns CDR1 KGHSH and CDR2 LQKENI. The CDR3 consists of 16 residues. The CDR3 DNA reads TGTGCCAGCTCACCAAAGGAGCGAGCGGGGGTATATGAGCAGTTCTTC. As protein: CASSPKERAGVYEQFF.

The chain has TRBV7-3 and TRBJ2-3; 7 bases line up with TRBD1. The V gene end was trimmed by 5 bases and the J gene end by 2 bases; junction bases not matched to a gene: 4. The CDR3 is 14 residues long. Germline loops: CDR1 SGHTA, CDR2 FQGTGA. Written as DNA, the CDR3 is TGTGCCAGCAGCGTACAGGGGATCACAGATACGCAGTATTTT. It specifies CASSVQGITDTQYF.

The chain uses TRBV6-5 and TRBJ2-1; 8 bases match TRBD2. J was trimmed by 2 bases and V by 4 bases; bases with no gene match: 1. Per the germline V gene, CDR1 is MNHEY and CDR2 is SVGAGI. The CDR3 covers 14 residues. CDR3 sequence reads: CASSSAGAYNEQFF. DNA of the CDR3: TGTGCCAGCAGTTCAGCGGGGGCCTACAATGAGCAGTTCTTC.

The CDR3 spells CSVVRQGAHTGELFF. The CDR3 coding sequence is TGCAGCGTTGTCCGACAGGGGGCCCACACCGGGGAGCTGTTTTTT. V and J are TRBV29-1 and TRBJ2-2; 10 nucleotides align to TRBD1. This CDR3 comprises 15 residues. The J segment lost 3 bases and the V segment lost 4 bases, leaving 5 bases of the junction unmatched. Looked up from germline, CDR1 is SQVTM and CDR2 is ANQGSEA.

This clone appeared once. V is TRBV29-1 and J is TRBJ1-4; maybe TRBD1 (5 bases). V lost 4 bases to trimming and J lost 4 bases, with 7 bases between them. The germline V gene has CDR1 SQVTM and CDR2 ANQGSEA. The CDR3 length is 12 residues. In DNA, the CDR3 is TGCAGCGTTGGGGGCAGTAATGAAAAACTGTTTTTT. Translated: CSVGGSNEKLFF.

The rearrangement uses TRBV4-2 and TRBJ2-2; TRBD2 agrees at 10 bases. Per germline, CDR1 LGHNA and CDR2 YNFKEQ. The CDR3 sequence is 15 residues long. The J segment lost 4 bases and the V segment lost 4 bases, leaving 3 bases of the junction unmatched. CDR3 residues: CASSPAGGTTGELFF. The CDR3 nucleotides are TGTGCCAGCAGCCCAGCGGGGGGGACCACCGGGGAGCTGTTTTTT.

V and J are TRBV3-1 (or the pseudogene TRBV3-2) and TRBJ1-4, with D tentatively TRBD1 (6 bases). Trimming stripped 1 base from V and 7 bases from J, with 13 bases between. The CDR3 is 15 amino acids. From germline, CDR1 is LGHDT and CDR2 YNNKEL (reference sequence). The chain's CDR3 is CASSQVAGAVEKLFF. CDR3 sequence (DNA): TGTGCCAGCAGCCAAGTGGCGGGGGCGGTTGAAAAACTGTTTTTT.

The rearrangement uses TRBV7-8 and TRBJ2-5; D is perhaps TRBD1 (5 bases). CDR3 length: 14 amino acids. Deletions cut 5 bases from V and 5 bases from J, with 15 bases between. CDR1 is SGHVS and CDR2 is FQNEAQ in the germline V gene. In nucleotides, the CDR3 is TGTGCCAGCAGCACCGACAGAGTTAGGGAGACCCAGTACTTC. Protein sequence: CASSTDRVRETQYF.

The rearrangement joins TRBV2 to TRBJ1-3, with D unclear. The CDR3 loop spans 16 amino acids. The germline V gene has CDR1 SNHLY and CDR2 FYNNEI. With 5 bases removed from V and 4 bases from J, the gap between germline ends came to 18 bases. The CDR3 coding sequence is TGTGCCAGCAGTACACTCTCCGGGAGCATAGGAAACACCATATATTTT. Translation gives CASSTLSGSIGNTIYF.

About this clone: Distinct nucleotide sequences in the sample also encode this CDR3. In DNA form, the CDR3 reads TGTGCCAGCAGTTTGAGGGAGAGCAATCAGCCCCAGCATTTT. It translates to CASSLRESNQPQHF. This chain links TRBV27 with TRBJ1-5; no clear D gene. CDR3 size: 14 residues. Trimming removed 3 bases at V and 1 base at J, with 7 bases between. CDR1 and CDR2 from the germline V gene are MNHEY and SMNVEV (reference sequence).